This T cell receptor (beta chain) derives from a study of early T cells in non-severe SARS-CoV-2 infection. Study-wide context: The authors sequenced bulk RNA from unsorted whole blood, leaving chains unpaired. General observations from the study: Clonotype matching in VDJdb favored anti-spike CD8 responses and did not capture private and CD4 specificities.

The CDR3 contains 16 residues. The germline V gene encodes CDR1 DFQATT and CDR2 SNEGSKA (reference sequence). The V segment lost 5 bases and the J segment 2 bases; nucleotides outside the gene matches: 12. In this sample, this clonotype turned up many times. The antigen remains undetermined. Individual cDNA molecules received unique molecular identifiers during library preparation. TCRdb used MiXCR to reprocess the 5' RACE reads, holding one entry per CDR3 protein. The sample lists nearly 45,000 distinct CDR3 sequences, 11% seen once, with 8.5% to 10% in the top ten. The J gene is TRBJ2-3, the V gene TRBV20-1; the match to TRBD2 covers 8 bases. This receptor was obtained from an adult who was a healthcare worker with PCR-confirmed SARS-CoV-2 infection or an uninfected control (not recorded which). Sequenced sample: whole blood. Written as DNA, the CDR3 is TGCAGTGCTTCTTACCCGCAGCGGGAGAACACAGATACGCAGTATTTT. This gives the protein CSASYPQRENTDTQYF.